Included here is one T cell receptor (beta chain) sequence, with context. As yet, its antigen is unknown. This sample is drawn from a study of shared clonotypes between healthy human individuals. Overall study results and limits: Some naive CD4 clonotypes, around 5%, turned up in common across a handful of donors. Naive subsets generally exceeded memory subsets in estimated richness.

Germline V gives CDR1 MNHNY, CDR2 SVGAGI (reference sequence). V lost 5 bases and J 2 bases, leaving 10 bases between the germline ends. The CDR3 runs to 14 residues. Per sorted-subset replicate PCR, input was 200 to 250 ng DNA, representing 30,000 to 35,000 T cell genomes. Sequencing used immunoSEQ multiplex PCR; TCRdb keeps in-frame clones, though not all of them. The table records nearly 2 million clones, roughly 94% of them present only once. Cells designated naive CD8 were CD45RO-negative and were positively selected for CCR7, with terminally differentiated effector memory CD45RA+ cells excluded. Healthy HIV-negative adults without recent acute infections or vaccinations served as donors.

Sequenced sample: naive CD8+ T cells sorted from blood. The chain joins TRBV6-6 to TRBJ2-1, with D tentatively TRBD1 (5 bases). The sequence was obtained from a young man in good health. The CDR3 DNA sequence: TGTGCCAGCAGTCAGGGCCTTACCTACAATGAGCAGTTCTTC. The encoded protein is CASSQGLTYNEQFF.